These 20 T cell receptor beta chains originate from one sample sequenced in a study of T cell changes during pregnancy in multiple sclerosis. Sequencing used immunoSEQ multiplex PCR; TCRdb keeps in-frame clones, though not all of them. The repertoire holds 65,000 to 70,000 clones, with about nine tenths as singletons. The source was peripheral blood, collected in the first trimester of pregnancy. The origin of the receptors is a female donor with multiple sclerosis, enrolled in a pregnancy study.

The chain employs TRBV19 and TRBJ1-5, with unresolved D. This CDR3 has 12 residues. The germline V and J ends were trimmed by 10 bases and 4 bases, with 11 bases remaining between them. Germline V gene lookup returns CDR1 LNHDA and CDR2 SQIVND (reference sequence). CDR3 nucleotide sequence: TGTGCCACCCAGGTTCGTAATCAGCCCCAGCATTTT. Translation: CATQVRNQPQHF.

DNA of the CDR3: TGTGCCAGCAGCCCTCGGGACAGGGTGAATGGCTACACCTTC. Translation: CASSPRDRVNGYTF. The chain couples TRBV4-2 to TRBJ1-2, with 9 nucleotides matching TRBD1. The CDR3 sequence is 14 residues long. V was clipped by 4 bases and J by 6 bases; unmatched bases: 6. The germline gives CDR1 LGHNA, CDR2 YNFKEQ.

The genes are TRBV30 and TRBJ2-2, with 9 bases fitting TRBD2. Losses at the gene ends were 6 bases for V and 0 bases for J; bases not matched to a gene: 14. Looked up from germline, CDR1 is GTSNPN and CDR2 is SVGIG (reference sequence). There are 18 residues in the CDR3. The chain's CDR3 is CACSGMGSGGTNTGELFF. CDR3 bases: TGTGCCTGCTCTGGGATGGGCAGCGGGGGGACGAACACCGGGGAGCTGTTTTTT. Variable domain in full (rest from reference TRBV30 and TRBJ2-2): SQTIHQWPATLVQPVGSPLSLECTVEGTSNPNLYWYRQAAGRGLQLLFYSVGIGQISSEVPQNLSASRPQDRQFILSSKKLLLSDSGFYLCACSGMGSGGTNTGELFFGEGSRLTVL.

This sequence joins TRBV7-3 and TRBJ2-1; tentative D call: TRBD2 (5 bases). Germline V CDR1 and CDR2: SGHTA, FQGTGA. The V gene lost 2 bases and the J gene lost 0 bases, with 8 bases spanning the gap. The CDR3 is made up of 15 amino acids. CDR3: CASSLAGYSYNEQFF. In DNA, the CDR3 is TGTGCCAGCAGCTTAGCGGGCTACTCCTACAATGAGCAGTTCTTC.

The chain is built from TRBV2 and TRBJ2-7; unclear D gene. The length of the CDR3 is 14 residues. V dropped 7 bases and J dropped 2 bases, with 15 bases sitting between them. CDR1 and CDR2 from the germline V gene are SNHLY and FYNNEI. The CDR3 DNA reads TGTGCCAGCACCCTAGGCCGGAACACCTACGAGCAGTACTTC. Encoded protein: CASTLGRNTYEQYF.

V and J are TRBV28 and TRBJ1-5; 9 positions match TRBD1. Looked up from germline, CDR1 is MDHEN and CDR2 is SYDVKM. This CDR3 is 13 amino acids long. Trimming cost V 8 bases and J 6 bases; bases outside gene matches: 5. The CDR3 here is CASGDRVGQPQHF. In DNA, the CDR3 is TGTGCCAGCGGGGACAGGGTTGGTCAGCCCCAGCATTTT.

V and J are TRBV11-2 and TRBJ2-7, with D possibly TRBD1 on 6 matching bases. Germline lookup yields CDR1 SGHAT and CDR2 FQNNGV. The CDR3 consists of 16 residues. V was cut by 0 bases and J by 6 bases, with 18 bases left in between. CDR3 loop: CASSLDLGSGALEQYF. In nucleotides, the CDR3 is TGTGCCAGCAGCTTAGATCTGGGGTCAGGGGCGCTCGAGCAGTACTTC.

DNA of the CDR3: TGTGCCTGGAGGGACCTGGGACAGGGTCACTATGGCTACACCTTC. Translation gives CAWRDLGQGHYGYTF. V is TRBV30 and J is TRBJ1-2, with 9 bases that match TRBD1. The trim removed 3 bases at V and 3 bases at J, leaving 8 bases unmatched. Germline values: CDR1 GTSNPN, CDR2 SVGIG (reference sequence). The CDR3 loop spans 15 amino acids.

The rearrangement links TRBV7-2 to TRBJ2-2; 12 nucleotides align to TRBD2. The germline gives CDR1 SGHTA, CDR2 FQGNSA. This CDR3 has 17 residues. V lost 5 bases and J lost 5; bases outside the gene matches: 9. The CDR3 loop reads CASSPDGLAGSTGELFF. CDR3 nucleotides: TGTGCCAGCAGCCCAGATGGACTAGCGGGAAGTACCGGGGAGCTGTTTTTT.

In its sample, this clone was seen once. The chain carries TRBV15 and TRBJ2-3; the match to TRBD1 covers 10 bases. Germline loops: CDR1 LNHNV, CDR2 YYDKDF (reference sequence). V lost 0 bases to trimming and J lost 2 bases; unmatched junction nucleotides: 11. This CDR3 contains 19 residues. This chain's CDR3 is CATSRDFGRGTGATDTQYF. In DNA form, the CDR3 reads TGTGCCACCAGCAGAGATTTCGGAAGGGGGACAGGGGCCACAGATACGCAGTATTTT.

The chain links TRBV28 to TRBJ2-2, with D possibly being TRBD1 (7 bases). Germline assignment: CDR1 MDHEN and CDR2 SYDVKM. V was shortened by 6 bases and J by 8 bases, with 25 bases between the two germline ends. This CDR3 has 17 residues. The CDR3 is CASSGGGFGPMFGELFF. CDR3 nucleotide sequence: TGTGCCAGCAGCGGAGGGGGCTTCGGGCCTATGTTTGGGGAGCTGTTTTTT. Together with reference TRBV28 and TRBJ2-2, the CDR3 gives the full variable domain: DVKVTQSSRYLVKRTGEKVFLECVQDMDHENMFWYRQDPGLGLRLIYFSYDVKMKEKGDIPEGYSVSREKKERFSLILESASTNQTSMYLCASSGGGFGPMFGELFFGEGSRLTVL.

This clone was seen more than once but under ten times. V usage is TRBV19 and J usage is TRBJ1-4; 8 positions match TRBD1. The CDR3 consists of 16 residues. The trim removed 4 bases at V and 5 bases at J, leaving 9 bases unmatched. Germline lookup yields CDR1 LNHDA and CDR2 SQIVND (reference sequence). This CDR3 is CASSRHPRQGNEKLFF. The CDR3 DNA follows: TGTGCCAGTAGTAGACACCCGAGACAGGGGAATGAAAAACTGTTTTTT.

The chain uses TRBV19 and TRBJ1-2; D gene ambiguous. V was clipped by 3 bases and J by 4 bases, with 9 bases between them. The CDR3 loop spans 13 amino acids. Germline V gene data show CDR1 as LNHDA and CDR2 as SQIVND (reference sequence). The CDR3 DNA sequence: TGTGCCAGTAGTATTGGCGACATCTATGGCTACACCTTC. It encodes CASSIGDIYGYTF.

The V gene is TRBV18, the J gene TRBJ2-7; 13 bases match TRBD2. The V gene end was trimmed by 4 bases and the J gene end by 0 bases; junction bases not matched to a gene: 3. Germline V gene lookup returns CDR1 KGHSH and CDR2 LQKENI. The CDR3 extends over 16 amino acids. CDR3 nucleotides: TGTGCCAGCTCACAAGGGACTAGCGGGGTCTCCTACGAGCAGTACTTC. Its protein is CASSQGTSGVSYEQYF.

This clone was seen once. The rearrangement joins TRBV9 to TRBJ1-2, with a possible D match to TRBD1 (5 bases). There are 16 residues in the CDR3. The germline gives CDR1 SGDLS, CDR2 YYNGEE. V lost 3 bases and J 0 bases, leaving 15 bases between the germline ends. CDR3 nucleotides: TGTGCCAGCAGCGCCCAGGGTTTCCCAGCTAACTATGGCTACACCTTC. Protein product: CASSAQGFPANYGYTF.

The CDR3 reads CAVGTSGTDTQYF. The DNA for the CDR3 is TGTGCCGTAGGGACTAGCGGGACAGATACGCAGTATTTT. This chain uses TRBV19 with TRBJ2-3, with 12 positions matching TRBD2. The CDR3 sequence is 13 residues long. Germline lookup yields CDR1 LNHDA and CDR2 SQIVND (reference sequence). With V trimmed by 11 bases and J by 3 bases, 3 bases remained unmatched.

J is TRBJ1-1 and V is TRBV28; D is uncertain. Germline V lookup: CDR1 MDHEN, CDR2 SYDVKM. The CDR3 covers 11 residues. Trimming stripped 2 bases from V and 10 bases from J, with 8 bases between. CDR3 coding DNA: TGTGCCAGCAGTTTAATGGGAGGAGCTTTCTTT. The encoded protein is CASSLMGGAFF.

The gene calls are TRBV30 and TRBJ1-4, with D unresolved. The germline V gene encodes CDR1 GTSNPN and CDR2 SVGIG (reference sequence). Trimming cost V 3 bases and J 0 bases, with 11 bases left between them. This CDR3 is built from 15 residues. In nucleotides, the CDR3 is TGTGCCTGGAGCGGTGCGGGGACAACTAATGAAAAACTGTTTTTT. This sequence encodes CAWSGAGTTNEKLFF.

V is TRBV9 and J is TRBJ1-5; 9 bases agree with TRBD1. The CDR3 is 16 residues long. The trim removed 4 bases at V and 1 base at J, leaving 6 bases unmatched. Germline CDR1 reads SGDLS; CDR2 reads YYNGEE. Written as DNA, the CDR3 is TGTGCCAGCAGCCGGACAGGGGATATGAGCAATCAGCCCCAGCATTTT. Its protein product is CASSRTGDMSNQPQHF.

The chain combines TRBV2 with TRBJ1-1; unclear D gene. Germline values: CDR1 SNHLY, CDR2 FYNNEI. Trimming took off 7 bases at V and 3 bases at J, with 18 bases between the two ends. The length of the CDR3 is 15 residues. Here the CDR3 reads CASTPLGRSYTEAFF. The CDR3, as DNA: TGTGCCAGCACGCCCCTGGGCAGGTCATACACTGAAGCTTTCTTT. The whole variable domain, filled in from reference TRBV2 and TRBJ1-1, reads EPEVTQTPSHQVTQMGQEVILRCVPISNHLYFYWYRQILGQKVEFLVSFYNNEISEKSEIFDDQFSVERPDGSNFTLKIRSTKLEDSAMYFCASTPLGRSYTEAFFGQGTRLTVV.